This T cell receptor beta chain stems from a study of T cells in Graves' hyperthyroidism and ophthalmopathy. Study-wide points: Most expanded thyroid clonotypes above 0.001 recurred in blood.

What was amplified from RNA transcripts were TCR beta CDR3 regions. During a first-round RT-PCR of the TCR CDR3, the HTBI primer set was used. TCRdb re-derived calls from the multiplex PCR reads in MiXCR, one entry per CDR3 protein. The sample carries hundreds of thousands of distinct CDR3 sequences, around 21% recorded once. As regards this clonotype: As yet, its antigen is unknown.

The V end was cut by 1 base, the J end by 3 bases, with 17 bases between. Germline V CDR1 and CDR2: LGHNA, YSLEER. CDR3 length: 17 amino acids. Uncontrolled infection, other autoimmune disease, pregnancy and lactation each barred patients from inclusion. Every diagnosis used clinical symptoms, serum thyroxine and TRAb, thyroid ultrasound and orbital computed tomography. The sample consisted of blood. The rearrangement joins TRBV4-3 to TRBJ2-3; weak D call: TRBD2 (7 bases). The clonotype comes from a man in his thirties or forties with Graves' ophthalmopathy. CDR3 residues: CASSQVWRGGGTDTQYF. The CDR3 DNA sequence: TGCGCCAGCAGCCAAGTATGGCGGGGAGGGGGAACAGATACGCAGTATTTT.